These 25 T cell receptor beta chains share one sample of origin, sequenced in a study of blood T cell repertoires in COVID-19. Measured with immunoSEQ multiplex PCR; TCRdb has only the in-frame clones, and not every one. The data contain almost 300,000 clones, around 90% of them singletons. Sequencing input: peripheral blood. These receptor sequences come from a man in his sixties or seventies with acute or convalescent COVID-19.

This sequence joins TRBV15 and TRBJ2-1; the match to TRBD1 covers 10 bases. Germline-derived CDR1 and CDR2 are LNHNV and YYDKDF (reference sequence). J gave up 7 bases and V 5 bases, and 5 bases lay outside the gene matches. The CDR3 runs to 14 residues. CDR3 protein: CATSGWDRGNEQFF. CDR3 in DNA: TGTGCCACCAGCGGGTGGGACAGGGGAAATGAGCAGTTCTTC.

The chain carries TRBV3-1 (or the pseudogene TRBV3-2) and TRBJ2-3, with D possibly matching TRBD1 (7 bases). V lost 0 bases and J 6 bases, leaving 13 bases between the germline ends. Germline values: CDR1 LGHDT, CDR2 YNNKEL (reference sequence). This CDR3 contains 15 residues. The CDR3 is CASSQERRGRDTQYF. DNA for the CDR3: TGTGCCAGCAGCCAAGAGCGGAGGGGGCGGGATACGCAGTATTTT.

The V call is TRBV9, the J call TRBJ1-6, with D unresolved. Germline V gene lookup returns CDR1 SGDLS and CDR2 YYNGEE. Deletions cut 0 bases from V and 7 bases from J, with 11 bases between. The length of the CDR3 is 15 residues. DNA of the CDR3: TGTGCCAGCAGCGTAGAAGGCCTCGGGAATTCACCCCTCCACTTT. Protein product: CASSVEGLGNSPLHF.

This clone was seen more than once but under ten times. The rearrangement joins TRBV6-2 or TRBV6-3 to TRBJ2-5; 7 bases align to TRBD1. V lost 0 bases and J lost 4; bases outside the gene matches: 8. Germline CDR1 reads MNHEY; CDR2 reads SVGEGT. This CDR3 comprises 16 residues. CDR3 in amino acids: CASSYSFTGVRETQYF. The CDR3 coding sequence is TGTGCCAGCAGTTACTCCTTCACAGGGGTCCGAGAGACCCAGTACTTC.

V is TRBV28 and J is TRBJ2-5, with D possibly matching TRBD1 (5 bases). Germline CDR1 and CDR2: MDHEN and SYDVKM. The CDR3 has 16 residues. V lost 2 bases to trimming and J lost 3 bases, with 16 bases between them. The CDR3 sequence is CASSLAQGRVEETQYF. DNA for the CDR3: TGTGCCAGCAGTTTAGCCCAGGGTAGGGTGGAAGAGACCCAGTACTTC.

The chain links TRBV20-1 to TRBJ2-5; TRBD1 aligns across 7 bases. V lost 3 bases and J lost 2; bases outside the gene matches: 9. The germline V gene has CDR1 DFQATT and CDR2 SNEGSKA (reference sequence). This CDR3 is built from 15 residues. The CDR3 spells CSASSMSRGQETQYF. The DNA of the CDR3 is TGCAGTGCTAGTAGTATGTCCAGGGGGCAAGAGACCCAGTACTTC.

The rearrangement uses TRBV3-1 (or the pseudogene TRBV3-2) and TRBJ2-2; TRBD1 is a possible D gene (6 bases). CDR3 size: 18 residues. Trimming took 4 bases from V and 0 from J, leaving 18 bases between them. CDR1 is LGHDT and CDR2 is YNNKEL in the germline V gene (reference sequence). CDR3 bases: TGTGCCAGCAGCCTAGGGGGAGTCTGGACAGCGAACACCGGGGAGCTGTTTTTT. This sequence encodes CASSLGGVWTANTGELFF.

The rearrangement links TRBV5-5 to TRBJ2-4; D unclear. Germline assignment: CDR1 SGHKS and CDR2 YYEKEE (reference sequence). Deletions cut 2 bases from V and 2 bases from J, with 8 bases between. The CDR3 contains 14 residues. The CDR3 DNA follows: TGTGCCAGCAGCTTAGCCGGGTCCAAAAACATTCAGTACTTC. Its protein product is CASSLAGSKNIQYF. Complete variable domain (other parts from reference TRBV5-5 and TRBJ2-4): DAGVTQSPTHLIKTRGQQVTLRCSPISGHKSVSWYQQVLGQGPQFIFQYYEKEERGRGNFPDRFSARQFPNYSSELNVNALLLGDSALYLCASSLAGSKNIQYFGAGTRLSVL.

This clone appeared once. J is TRBJ2-7 and V is TRBV6-5; the match to TRBD1 covers 9 bases. The CDR3 totals 15 residues. The germline V gene encodes CDR1 MNHEY and CDR2 SVGAGI. J was trimmed by 4 bases and V by 0 bases; bases with no gene match: 4. The CDR3 spells CASSYSVQGAYEQYF. In DNA, the CDR3 is TGTGCCAGCAGTTACTCGGTACAGGGGGCTTACGAGCAGTACTTC.

The J gene is TRBJ2-1, the V gene TRBV3-1 (or the pseudogene TRBV3-2); TRBD2 matches 9 bases. J was trimmed by 14 bases and V by 1 base; bases with no gene match: 9. The CDR3 runs 14 residues. Looked up from germline, CDR1 is LGHDT and CDR2 is YNNKEL (reference sequence). In DNA, the CDR3 is TGTGCCAGCAGCCAAGTTGTTAGCGGGAGTGTGAAGTTCTTC. Residues: CASSQVVSGSVKFF.

The CDR3 sequence: CASSRGPARVQFF. DNA of the CDR3: TGTGCCAGCAGTAGAGGGCCCGCACGAGTGCAGTTCTTC. The chain is built from TRBV6-5 and TRBJ2-1, with D tentatively TRBD2 (5 bases). V was clipped by 5 bases and J by 12 bases, with 17 bases between them. Germline V gene data show CDR1 as MNHEY and CDR2 as SVGAGI. The CDR3 runs 13 residues.

The rearrangement links TRBV18 to TRBJ2-6, with D possibly being TRBD2 (5 bases). The germline V gene encodes CDR1 KGHSH and CDR2 LQKENI. This CDR3 spans 18 amino acids. V lost 1 base and J lost 0, with 13 bases in between. The CDR3 DNA follows: TGTGCCAGCTCACCACTGCCAGCGGAGTTCTCTGGGGCCAACGTCCTGACTTTC. Protein product: CASSPLPAEFSGANVLTF. The full variable domain, completed using reference TRBV18 and TRBJ2-6, is NAGVMQNPRHLVRRRGQEARLRCSPMKGHSHVYWYRQLPEEGLKFMVYLQKENIIDESGMPKERFSAEFPKEGPSILRIQQVVRGDSAAYFCASSPLPAEFSGANVLTFGAGSRLTVL.

This sequence joins TRBV1 and TRBJ1-1; TRBD1, as called in the table, went unchecked against the DNA. TRBV1 is tagged as a pseudogene. The CDR3 totals 10 residues. CDR3 sequence reads: CTRRGTEAFF. DNA for the CDR3: TGCACCAGAAGGGGAACTGAAGCTTTCTTT.

The V and J genes are TRBV30 and TRBJ1-4; TRBD1 aligns across 8 bases. Germline V lookup: CDR1 GTSNPN, CDR2 SVGIG (reference sequence). CDR3 length equals 13 residues. V gave up 5 bases and J gave up 3 bases; unmatched junction bases: 2. The CDR3 is CAWAGQANEKLFF. The CDR3 DNA reads as TGTGCCTGGGCGGGACAGGCTAATGAAAAACTGTTTTTT. Full variable domain (rest looked up from reference TRBV30 and TRBJ1-4): SQTIHQWPATLVQPVGSPLSLECTVEGTSNPNLYWYRQAAGRGLQLLFYSVGIGQISSEVPQNLSASRPQDRQFILSSKKLLLSDSGFYLCAWAGQANEKLFFGSGTQLSVL.

The J gene is TRBJ1-2, the V gene TRBV5-5; 7 nucleotides line up with TRBD1. This CDR3 spans 15 amino acids. Trimming took 0 bases from V and 2 from J; bases not matched to a gene: 4. Per germline, CDR1 SGHKS and CDR2 YYEKEE (reference sequence). CDR3 region: CASSLVQQGNYGYTF. The DNA of the CDR3 is TGTGCCAGCAGCTTGGTACAACAGGGGAACTATGGCTACACCTTC.

The chain employs TRBV4-1 and TRBJ2-1; possibly TRBD2 for D (6 bases). The germline V gene encodes CDR1 MGHRA and CDR2 YSYEKL. Trimming shortened V by 1 base and J by 2 bases, and 12 bases separated the two germline ends. CDR3 length equals 16 residues. CDR3 DNA sequence: TGCGCCAGCAGCCAAGTAGGGCTAGCGACCTACAATGAGCAGTTCTTC. Translating it yields CASSQVGLATYNEQFF.

The chain has TRBV5-1 and TRBJ2-7; 8 nucleotides agree with TRBD2. The CDR3 contains 14 residues. Germline loops: CDR1 SGHRS, CDR2 YFSETQ. J gave up 4 bases and V 2 bases, and 5 bases lay outside the gene matches. The CDR3 nucleotides read TGCGCCAGCAGCTTTGCGGGGGGATCTTACGAGCAGTACTTC. Amino acid sequence: CASSFAGGSYEQYF.

This clone showed up just a few times. This chain connects TRBV7-7 to TRBJ2-1, with 9 bases lining up with TRBD1. There are 15 residues in the CDR3. CDR1 and CDR2 from the germline V gene are SSHAT and FNYEAQ (reference sequence). J gave up 4 bases and V 3 bases, and 4 bases lay outside the gene matches. The CDR3 sequence is CASSLGQGDYNEQFF. DNA for the CDR3: TGTGCCAGCAGCTTGGGACAGGGCGATTACAATGAGCAGTTCTTC.

This clone has just a few counts. DNA for the CDR3: TGTGCCATCAGGGGACAGGGGGTCGATGAGCAGTTCTTC. It encodes CAIRGQGVDEQFF. The V and J genes are TRBV10-3 and TRBJ2-1, with TRBD1 identical over 11 bases. The trim removed 6 bases at V and 8 bases at J, leaving 3 bases unmatched. From germline, CDR1 is ENHRY and CDR2 SYGVKD. The CDR3 sequence is 13 residues long.

This sequence joins TRBV6-2 or TRBV6-3 and TRBJ2-7; 9 bases match TRBD1. V lost 4 bases to trimming and J lost 5 bases; unmatched junction nucleotides: 9. The CDR3 runs to 15 residues. CDR1 and CDR2 from the germline V gene are MNHEY and SVGEGT. The CDR3 reads CASSSLQGARDEQYF. The CDR3 bases are TGTGCCAGCAGTTCCCTACAGGGGGCGCGCGACGAGCAGTACTTC.

V usage is TRBV28 and J usage is TRBJ1-5; tentatively, D is TRBD1 (6 bases). The germline V and J ends were trimmed by 5 bases and 0 bases, with 8 bases remaining between them. Looked up from germline, CDR1 is MDHEN and CDR2 is SYDVKM. The CDR3 spans 14 residues. CDR3 amino acids: CASSGQHSNQPQHF. CDR3 DNA sequence: TGTGCCAGCAGTGGACAGCATAGCAATCAGCCCCAGCATTTT.

The chain links TRBV2 to TRBJ2-7; perhaps TRBD2 as D (5 bases). The CDR3 extends over 14 amino acids. Germline V lookup: CDR1 SNHLY, CDR2 FYNNEI. Trimming stripped 3 bases from V and 3 bases from J, with 12 bases between. Here the CDR3 DNA reads TGTGCCAGCAGTGAGAGGACTGGGGTCTACGAGCAGTACTTC. It is translated as CASSERTGVYEQYF.

V and J are TRBV6-6 and TRBJ2-1; the match to TRBD2 covers 13 bases. Germline V lookup: CDR1 MNHNY, CDR2 SVGAGI (reference sequence). V was pared by 6 bases and J by 8 bases, with 10 bases of the junction left unmatched. The CDR3 runs 16 residues. For the CDR3, the DNA is TGTGCCAGCAGATCTCTGGGACTAGCGGGGCGAGATGAGCAGTTCTTC. Translating it yields CASRSLGLAGRDEQFF.

This clone was recorded a few times. The junction shows a germline mismatch at one end, possibly a read error. This rearrangement joins TRBV7-2 to TRBJ1-1; 11 bases line up with TRBD1. CDR1 is SGHTA and CDR2 is FQGNSA in the germline V gene. The CDR3 covers 15 residues. This CDR3 is CASRLGQGANTEAFF. CDR3 DNA: TGTGCCAGCAGATTAGGACAGGGGGCGAACACTGAAGCTTTCTTT.

V and J are TRBV6-2 or TRBV6-3 and TRBJ1-5, with unresolved D. V was cut by 2 bases and J by 6 bases, with 11 bases left in between. CDR1 and CDR2 (germline): MNHEY, SVGEGT. The CDR3 is made up of 14 amino acids. DNA of the CDR3: TGTGCCAGCAGTTACGAGGTTAGGATTCAGCCCCAGCATTTT. Translation: CASSYEVRIQPQHF.